Following are 8 T cell receptor beta chains from one sample sequenced in a study of HIV-infected patients and healthy controls. cDNA was made from about 500 ng RNA using alpha and beta constant primers. Using multiplexing indices, alpha and beta chain libraries were generated apart by chain-specific third strand synthesis. TCRdb re-called the 5' RACE reads with MiXCR, one entry per CDR3 protein. Found here are roughly 15,000 distinct CDR3 sequences, roughly 9.9% of them singletons; the top ten hold about 6.3%. The repertoire came from unfractionated whole blood and reflected all unsorted peripheral T cells. Material for sequencing was blood. The receptors stem from an adult in good health.

This clonotype counts as medium-sized. The chain is built from TRBV20-1 and TRBJ2-7; 8 bases match TRBD2. The J segment lost 3 bases and the V segment lost 1 base, leaving 8 bases of the junction unmatched. This CDR3 is built from 15 residues. CDR1 and CDR2 (germline): DFQATT, SNEGSKA (reference sequence). In nucleotides, the CDR3 is TGCAGTGCTAGAGGGAGCGGGAGCTATGGCTACGAGCAGTACTTC. As protein: CSARGSGSYGYEQYF.

This clonotype is termed medium-sized. The chain links TRBV30 to TRBJ2-1; 7 bases line up with TRBD2. The CDR3 length is 13 residues. V shed 3 bases and J 8 bases; nucleotides not matched to a gene: 7. Germline V gives CDR1 GTSNPN, CDR2 SVGIG (reference sequence). The CDR3 loop is CAWSRLAPDEQFF. Here the CDR3 DNA reads TGTGCCTGGAGCCGACTAGCCCCTGATGAGCAGTTCTTC.

By share, this clonotype ranks as medium-sized (0.01 to 0.1%). The chain recombines TRBV29-1 with TRBJ2-3, with D possibly called TRBD1 or TRBD2 (5 bases each). Looked up from germline, CDR1 is SQVTM and CDR2 is ANQGSEA. The CDR3 is made up of 14 amino acids. V was shortened by 4 bases and J by 2 bases, with 13 bases between the two germline ends. The CDR3 coding sequence is TGCAGCGTTGCGGACGGGGCCCCCACAGATACGCAGTATTTT. It translates to CSVADGAPTDTQYF.

The table lists this clonotype with many counts. V usage is TRBV7-9 and J usage is TRBJ2-4; D not certain. The ends were cut back, 5 bases at V and 3 bases at J, with 11 bases in the middle. This CDR3 comprises 14 residues. Germline CDR1 reads SEHNR; CDR2 reads FQNEAQ (reference sequence). CDR3 residues: CASSPREDKNIQYF. In DNA form, the CDR3 reads TGTGCCAGCAGCCCCCGAGAGGACAAAAACATTCAGTACTTC.

By share, this clonotype counts as medium-sized (0.01 to 0.1%). The rearrangement joins TRBV20-1 to TRBJ2-5; 9 bases line up with TRBD1. Per germline, CDR1 DFQATT and CDR2 SNEGSKA (reference sequence). CDR3 size: 14 residues. Losses at the gene ends were 4 bases for V and 4 bases for J; bases not matched to a gene: 7. The CDR3 reads CSATTGTGLETQYF. In nucleotides, the CDR3 is TGCAGTGCTACAACCGGGACAGGGCTAGAGACCCAGTACTTC.

The V and J genes are TRBV4-2 and TRBJ2-5; D remains ambiguous. The CDR3 length is 14 residues. Germline CDR1 LGHNA, CDR2 YNFKEQ. Trimming pared 0 bases from V and 2 bases from J, leaving 7 bases between. CDR3 region: CASSQEASQETQYF. The CDR3 bases are TGTGCCAGCAGCCAAGAGGCTAGTCAAGAGACCCAGTACTTC.

Worth noting for this clonotype: One base away lies a much larger clone, so this may be a sequencing read error. The CDR3 ends on some other residue instead of the conserved phenylalanine or tryptophan, so this is likely a read error. The V call is TRBV6-2 or TRBV6-3, the J call TRBJ2-3, with D tentatively TRBD1 (5 bases). Germline CDR1 is MNHEY and CDR2 is SVGEGT. Trimming removed 5 bases from V and 2 bases from J, with 14 bases in between. There are 15 residues in the CDR3. The CDR3 region has the DNA TGTGCCAGCAGTGAATGGGGCCGGACCACAGATACGCAGTATTTG. Residues: CASSEWGRTTDTQYL.

This clonotype was counted a few times. This clone may be a read error of a much larger clone one base away. V and J are TRBV6-2 or TRBV6-3 and TRBJ2-7; 7 bases fit TRBD2. The germline V gene encodes CDR1 MNHEY and CDR2 SVGEGT. The CDR3 contains 15 residues. J lost 6 bases, V lost 8 bases, and 16 bases had no gene match. The CDR3 loop is CASRTNGRPPSEQYF. The CDR3 DNA sequence: TGTGCCAGCCGTACTAACGGGAGGCCCCCTTCCGAGCAGTACTTC.